A selection of T cell receptor beta chains follows, all from one sample in a study of identical twins. Via MiXCR, TCRdb re-called the 5' RACE reads, giving one row per CDR3 protein. The table records a few hundred thousand distinct CDR3 sequences, less than 20% of them present only once. The sequencing input was naive T cells sorted from blood. All receptors come from a middle-aged man in good health. The CDR3 runs from the conserved cysteine through the conserved F or W. D genes are given only for firm matches. Expanded clones get a size class; other rows say once, few or many, or leave the size out.

v_gene	d_gene	abundance	j_gene	CDR3nt	CDR3aa
TRBV15	.	few	TRBJ2-7	TGTGCCACCAGCAGAGAATCCTTCTCCTACGAGCAGTACTTC	CATSRESFSYEQYF
TRBV6-1	.	many	TRBJ2-5	TGTGCCAGCAGTGATGGATTGTACCAAGAGACCCAGTACTTC	CASSDGLYQETQYF
TRBV5-1	TRBD2	.	TRBJ2-1	TGCGCCAGCAGCTCTAGCGGGGGTGGGTATGAGCAGTTCTTC	CASSSSGGGYEQFF
TRBV11-2	.	many	TRBJ2-2	TGTGCCAGCAGCTCCAATTTTGGCAATGGGGAGCTGTTTTTT	CASSSNFGNGELFF
TRBV7-6	.	few	TRBJ2-3	TGTGCCAGCAGCTTGCAAGCGGGCGCAGATACGCAGTATTTT	CASSLQAGADTQYF
TRBV2	.	.	TRBJ2-7	TGTGCCAGCAGCGGGCTGAACTACGAGCAGTACTTC	CASSGLNYEQYF
TRBV12-3/TRBV12-4	.	.	TRBJ2-2	TGTGCCAGCAGTTTGTCCAGGGCGGGCGGGGAGCTGTTTTTT	CASSLSRAGGELFF
TRBV5-6	.	.	TRBJ2-5	TGTGCCAGCAGCGCCTTGAGCGGCGAGGGGTGGCAGGGAGAGACCCAGTACTTC	CASSALSGEGWQGETQYF
TRBV5-1	TRBD2	few	TRBJ2-1	TGCGCCAGCAGCCTCTCGTTCCGGACTAGCGGTTATCCCGAGGGGAATGAGCAGTTCTTC	CASSLSFRTSGYPEGNEQFF
TRBV5-6	TRBD2	few	TRBJ2-1	TGTGCCAGCAGCTTGGCCGTTGGGGCGGGGGGATCTGATAACTCCAATGAGCAGTTCTTC	CASSLAVGAGGSDNSNEQFF
TRBV7-9	.	.	TRBJ2-5	TGTGCCAGCAGCTTAGCCTGGCAGCAAGAGACCCAGTACTTC	CASSLAWQQETQYF
TRBV20-1	.	few	TRBJ2-2	TGCAGTGCTAGAGATATGGTAGCGGTCACCGGGGAGCTGTTTTTT	CSARDMVAVTGELFF
TRBV7-2	.	.	TRBJ2-4	TGTGCCAGCAGCTTAGTCGGTGAAAACATTCAGTACTTC	CASSLVGENIQYF
TRBV7-2	.	many	TRBJ2-1	TGTGCCAGCAGCTTACCAGGTAATGAGCAGTTCTTC	CASSLPGNEQFF
TRBV27	.	.	TRBJ2-3	TGTGCCAGCAGTTTGGACTTTTATAGCACAGATACGCAGTATTTT	CASSLDFYSTDTQYF
TRBV5-1	TRBD1	many	TRBJ2-7	TGCGCCAGCAGCAGGGAGACAGGGGCTTCCCTTACCTACGAGCAGTACTTC	CASSRETGASLTYEQYF